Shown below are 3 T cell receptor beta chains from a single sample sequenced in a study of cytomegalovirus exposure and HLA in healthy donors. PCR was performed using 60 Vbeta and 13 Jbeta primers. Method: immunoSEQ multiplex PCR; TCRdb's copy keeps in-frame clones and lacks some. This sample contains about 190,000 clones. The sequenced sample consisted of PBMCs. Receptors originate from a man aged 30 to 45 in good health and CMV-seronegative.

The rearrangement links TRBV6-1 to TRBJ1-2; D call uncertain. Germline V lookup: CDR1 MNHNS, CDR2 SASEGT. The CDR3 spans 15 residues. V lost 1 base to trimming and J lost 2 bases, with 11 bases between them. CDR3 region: CASSEGARENYGYTF. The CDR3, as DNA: TGTGCCAGCAGTGAAGGGGCCCGGGAGAACTATGGCTACACCTTC.

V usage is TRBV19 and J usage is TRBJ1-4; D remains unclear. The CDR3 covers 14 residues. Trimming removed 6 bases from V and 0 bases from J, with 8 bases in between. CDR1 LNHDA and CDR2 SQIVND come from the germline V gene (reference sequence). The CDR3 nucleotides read TGTGCCAGTAGCACCAGTGCAACTAATGAAAAACTGTTTTTT. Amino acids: CASSTSATNEKLFF.

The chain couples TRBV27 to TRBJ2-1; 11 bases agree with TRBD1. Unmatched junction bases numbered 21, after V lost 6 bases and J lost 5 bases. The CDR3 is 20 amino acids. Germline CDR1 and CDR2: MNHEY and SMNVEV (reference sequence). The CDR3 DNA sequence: TGTGCCAGCAGCTATAACCGGGACAGGGGGGGACTTGGAATGAACAATGAGCAGTTCTTC. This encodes CASSYNRDRGGLGMNNEQFF.